The 28 T cell receptor beta chains reported below all come from one sample, sequenced in a study of blood T cell repertoires in COVID-19. Here immunoSEQ multiplex PCR was the method, and the copy in TCRdb shows in-frame clones only, minus some. Of roughly 400,000 clones listed, more than 70% are singletons. Sequences were obtained from peripheral blood. The receptors were gathered from a woman aged 55-69 years with COVID-19, enrolled during active disease.

This chain connects TRBV4-1 to TRBJ2-3; weak D call: TRBD2 (5 bases). The germline V gene encodes CDR1 MGHRA and CDR2 YSYEKL. The CDR3 has 15 residues. Between the trimmed V and J ends, which lost 1 base and 0 bases, there was a span of 8 bases. CDR3 bases: TGCGCCAGCAGCCAAGTAGGACTCAGCACAGATACGCAGTATTTT. The encoded protein is CASSQVGLSTDTQYF.

The V and J genes are TRBV7-3 and TRBJ2-5, with 10 bases aligning to TRBD2. The CDR3 extends over 15 amino acids. V lost 3 bases and J lost 5; bases outside the gene matches: 6. Germline V gene sequence: CDR1 SGHTA, CDR2 FQGTGA. CDR3 amino acids: CASSFLGSGGETQYF. CDR3 DNA sequence: TGTGCCAGCAGCTTCCTGGGTAGCGGGGGGGAGACCCAGTACTTC. Full variable domain (rest looked up from reference TRBV7-3 and TRBJ2-5): GAGVSQTPSNKVTEKGKYVELRCDPISGHTALYWYRQSLGQGPEFLIYFQGTGAADDSGLPNDRFFAVRPEGSVSTLKIQRTERGDSAVYLCASSFLGSGGETQYFGPGTRLLVL.

The chain has TRBV6-5 and TRBJ2-1; 7 bases map to TRBD1. CDR1 is MNHEY, CDR2 SVGAGI, per germline. The V gene end was trimmed by 8 bases and the J gene end by 4 bases; junction bases not matched to a gene: 8. This CDR3 has 14 amino acids. The CDR3 sequence is CASEPRQGYNEQFF. The CDR3 DNA is TGTGCCAGCGAACCGAGACAGGGTTACAATGAGCAGTTCTTC.

The chain uses TRBV28 and TRBJ1-5; perhaps TRBD1 as D (6 bases). The CDR3 is 12 amino acids. Germline values: CDR1 MDHEN, CDR2 SYDVKM. CDR3 residues: CAGGRSNQPQHF. CDR3 nucleotides: TGTGCTGGGGGCAGATCCAATCAGCCCCAGCATTTT.

This clone came up a few times. V and J are TRBV29-1 and TRBJ1-1; D unclear. This CDR3 spans 11 amino acids. CDR1 and CDR2 from the germline V gene are SQVTM and ANQGSEA. V shed 6 bases and J shed 6 bases, with 11 bases lying between them. In nucleotides, the CDR3 is TGCAGCGTCCTCAGGTATTCTGAAGCTTTCTTT. Translation: CSVLRYSEAFF.

The gene calls are TRBV19 and TRBJ2-3, with 7 bases that match TRBD1. The V gene end was trimmed by 6 bases and the J gene end by 2 bases; junction bases not matched to a gene: 5. Germline CDR1 and CDR2: LNHDA and SQIVND (reference sequence). This CDR3 contains 14 residues. CDR3 in amino acids: CASRRTGNTDTQYF. The CDR3 DNA is TGTGCCAGTAGGAGGACAGGCAACACAGATACGCAGTATTTT.

This clone was observed a single time. The CDR3 region is CASSEAPDGLDRKDGYTF. The DNA of the CDR3 is TGTGCCAGCAGTGAAGCACCCGATGGCCTCGACAGAAAAGATGGCTACACCTTC. V is TRBV2 and J is TRBJ1-2; D is perhaps TRBD1 (5 bases). From germline, CDR1 is SNHLY and CDR2 FYNNEI. The V end lost 0 bases, the J end lost 6 bases, and 23 bases lay between the germline ends. The CDR3 extends over 18 amino acids.

The chain recombines TRBV28 with TRBJ1-5; 7 bases agree with TRBD1. Looked up from germline, CDR1 is MDHEN and CDR2 is SYDVKM. V lost 6 bases, J lost 4 bases, and 6 bases stayed unmatched. This CDR3 has 14 amino acids. CDR3 bases: TGTGCCAGCAGCGGGACAGAGGGGAATCAGCCCCAGCATTTT. It codes for CASSGTEGNQPQHF.

The genes are TRBV6-5 and TRBJ2-7; 9 positions match TRBD1. The CDR3 extends over 14 amino acids. Germline values: CDR1 MNHEY, CDR2 SVGAGI. J lost 5 bases, V lost 6 bases, and 8 bases had no gene match. The CDR3 here is CASRLWDRAHEQYF. DNA for the CDR3: TGTGCCAGCAGGCTTTGGGACAGGGCCCACGAGCAGTACTTC.

This chain uses TRBV9 with TRBJ2-3; TRBD1 matches 8 bases. Germline CDR1 is SGDLS and CDR2 is YYNGEE. The CDR3 length is 16 residues. With 0 bases clipped from V and 3 bases from J, the junction kept 6 bases outside the gene matches. In DNA form, the CDR3 reads TGTGCCAGCAGCGTAGAATGGGACAGGCCTACAGATACGCAGTATTTT. Translated, it gives CASSVEWDRPTDTQYF.

V is TRBV28 and J is TRBJ1-2, with a weak D call TRBD1 (6 bases). The CDR3 length is 12 residues. CDR1 MDHEN and CDR2 SYDVKM come from the germline V gene. Trimming removed 7 bases from V and 7 bases from J, with 13 bases in between. CDR3 sequence (DNA): TGTGCCAGCACCAGGACAGAGGGTGGCTACACCTTC. It yields the protein CASTRTEGGYTF.

The chain recombines TRBV6-5 with TRBJ2-7; 8 nucleotides align to TRBD2. This CDR3 comprises 14 residues. J was trimmed by 4 bases and V by 2 bases; bases with no gene match: 4. Germline V CDR1 and CDR2: MNHEY, SVGAGI. Written as DNA, the CDR3 is TGTGCCAGCAGTTACGGACTAGCTGAGTACGAGCAGTACTTC. Amino acids: CASSYGLAEYEQYF.

CDR3 region: CASRRPGLAVNEQFF. The DNA for the CDR3 is TGTGCCAGCAGGCGGCCGGGACTAGCGGTCAATGAGCAGTTCTTC. V is TRBV11-2 and J is TRBJ2-1, with TRBD2 matching over 11 bases. CDR3 length: 15 residues. J gave up 6 bases and V 6 bases, and 7 bases lay outside the gene matches. CDR1 and CDR2 (germline): SGHAT, FQNNGV. The full variable domain, rest sourced from reference TRBV11-2 and TRBJ2-1, is EAGVAQSPRYKIIEKRQSVAFWCNPISGHATLYWYQQILGQGPKLLIQFQNNGVVDDSQLPKDRFSAERLKGVDSTLKIQPAKLEDSAVYLCASRRPGLAVNEQFFGPGTRLTVL.

The V and J genes are TRBV3-1 (or the pseudogene TRBV3-2) and TRBJ2-2; the match to TRBD1 covers 7 bases. The CDR3 totals 13 residues. CDR1 is LGHDT, CDR2 YNNKEL, per germline (reference sequence). The trim removed 3 bases at V and 8 bases at J, leaving 3 bases unmatched. CDR3 loop: CASSQGTVGELFF. In DNA, the CDR3 is TGTGCCAGCAGCCAGGGGACAGTTGGGGAGCTGTTTTTT.

The rearrangement links TRBV19 to TRBJ1-1, with a weak D call TRBD1 (5 bases). Trimming stripped 3 bases from V and 4 bases from J, with 21 bases between. Germline CDR1 LNHDA, CDR2 SQIVND (reference sequence). This CDR3 contains 17 residues. CDR3 residues: CASSIPTSGRIGTEAFF. Written as DNA, the CDR3 is TGTGCCAGTAGTATTCCCACATCAGGGAGGATCGGCACTGAAGCTTTCTTT. The full variable domain, rest sourced from reference TRBV19 and TRBJ1-1, is DGGITQSPKYLFRKEGQNVTLSCEQNLNHDAMYWYRQDPGQGLRLIYYSQIVNDFQKGDIAEGYSVSREKKESFPLTVTSAQKNPTAFYLCASSIPTSGRIGTEAFFGQGTRLTVV.

V usage is TRBV6-6 and J usage is TRBJ1-1; D may be TRBD1 (5 bases). The CDR3 runs 14 residues. Per the germline V gene, CDR1 is MNHNY and CDR2 is SVGAGI (reference sequence). The V end lost 2 bases, the J end lost 0 bases, and 7 bases lay between the germline ends. This CDR3 is CASSYRGMNTEAFF. The DNA for the CDR3 is TGTGCCAGCAGTTACAGGGGCATGAACACTGAAGCTTTCTTT.

The chain employs TRBV7-8 and TRBJ1-5; maybe TRBD1 (6 bases). V dropped 8 bases and J dropped 0 bases, with 17 bases sitting between them. The V gene's germline CDR1 is SGHVS and CDR2 FQNEAQ. The CDR3 is made up of 16 amino acids. The CDR3 reads CASGTQGWGSNQPQHF. CDR3 bases: TGTGCCAGCGGAACACAGGGTTGGGGTAGCAATCAGCCCCAGCATTTT.

This sequence joins TRBV2 and TRBJ2-7; D possibly corresponds to TRBD2 (6 bases). Germline V gives CDR1 SNHLY, CDR2 FYNNEI. Between the trimmed V and J ends, which lost 4 bases and 5 bases, there was a span of 9 bases. The CDR3 sequence is 12 residues long. CDR3 protein: CASSAEGHEQYF. The CDR3 bases are TGTGCCAGCAGTGCGGAGGGCCACGAGCAGTACTTC.

This clone was counted once. The chain is built from TRBV7-2 and TRBJ1-5; D unclear. Germline loops: CDR1 SGHTA, CDR2 FQGNSA. V gave up 3 bases and J gave up 3 bases, with 6 bases separating them. This CDR3 is built from 13 residues. The CDR3, as DNA: TGTGCCAGCAGCTTCGAAGCCAATCAGCCCCAGCATTTT. Protein product: CASSFEANQPQHF.

J is TRBJ1-4 and V is TRBV30; D is ambiguous. CDR1 and CDR2 from the germline V gene are GTSNPN and SVGIG (reference sequence). The CDR3 spans 16 residues. Trimming stripped 2 bases from V and 0 bases from J, with 13 bases between. CDR3 nucleotide sequence: TGTGCCTGGAGTAGGTCAGACTTTGCAACTAATGAAAAACTGTTTTTT. Its protein is CAWSRSDFATNEKLFF.

V and J are TRBV13 and TRBJ2-7; tentatively, D is TRBD1 (5 bases). The V gene's germline CDR1 is PRHDT and CDR2 FYEKMQ (reference sequence). Trimming pared 0 bases from V and 1 base from J, leaving 10 bases between. CDR3 length equals 15 residues. The CDR3 sequence is CASSLGSRESYEQYF. The CDR3 DNA follows: TGTGCCAGCAGCTTAGGTAGCAGGGAATCCTACGAGCAGTACTTC.

The chain links TRBV21-1 to TRBJ2-1; the table's D call TRBD1 went unverified against the DNA. TRBV21-1 is deemed a pseudogene. This CDR3 is built from 18 residues. CDR3 residues: CASSRDSWDRDLNNEQFF. CDR3 bases: TGTGCCAGCAGCAGGGACAGCTGGGACAGGGATCTCAACAATGAGCAGTTCTTC.

This clone showed up just once. The gene calls are TRBV10-2 and TRBJ2-7, with 8 bases that match TRBD2. CDR1 is WSHSY, CDR2 SAAADI, per germline. The CDR3 totals 17 residues. With V trimmed by 7 bases and J by 2 bases, 16 bases remained unmatched. The CDR3 nucleotides read TGCGCCAGCACCCCTGACGGGGCGGGGGGATATCCCTACGAGCAGTACTTC. Translation gives CASTPDGAGGYPYEQYF.

V is TRBV7-8 and J is TRBJ2-2, with TRBD1 matching over 7 bases. The CDR3 has 16 residues. Germline values: CDR1 SGHVS, CDR2 FQNEAQ. V trimming: 1 base; J trimming: 5 bases; junction bases outside the gene matches: 7. The CDR3 here is CASSLGQGGSTGELFF. The CDR3 DNA sequence: TGTGCCAGCAGCTTAGGACAGGGTGGTTCAACCGGGGAGCTGTTTTTT. The full variable domain, its missing parts supplied by reference TRBV7-8 and TRBJ2-2, is GAGVSQSPRYKVAKRGQDVALRCDPISGHVSLFWYQQALGQGPEFLTYFQNEAQLDKSGLPSDRFFAERPEGSVSTLKIQRTQQEDSAVYLCASSLGQGGSTGELFFGEGSRLTVL.

A single count supports this clone. The V and J genes are TRBV7-9 and TRBJ1-1; 10 bases are shared with TRBD1. V lost 4 bases and J lost 1; bases outside the gene matches: 12. CDR3 size: 18 residues. Germline V lookup: CDR1 SEHNR, CDR2 FQNEAQ (reference sequence). CDR3 residues: CASSSHLGQGVGNTEAFF. In DNA form, the CDR3 reads TGTGCCAGCAGCTCTCACCTCGGACAGGGGGTCGGGAACACTGAAGCTTTCTTT.

The J gene is TRBJ1-2, the V gene TRBV5-1, with a tentative D call TRBD1 (6 bases). In germline, CDR1 is SGHRS, CDR2 YFSETQ. This CDR3 region has 13 residues. The V end was cut by 4 bases, the J end by 7 bases, with 14 bases between. The CDR3 DNA reads as TGCGCCAGCAGCGGGGGAGGGGGAATTGGCTACACCTTC. Translating it yields CASSGGGGIGYTF.

This rearrangement joins TRBV10-3 to TRBJ1-1, with a weak D call TRBD1 (6 bases). This CDR3 spans 14 amino acids. Trimming stripped 0 bases from V and 8 bases from J, with 13 bases between. CDR1 ENHRY and CDR2 SYGVKD come from the germline V gene. The CDR3 reads CAISESGGGMEAFF. CDR3 bases: TGTGCCATCAGTGAGTCGGGAGGGGGGATGGAAGCTTTCTTT.

This chain links TRBV19 with TRBJ2-7; 7 nucleotides agree with TRBD1. V lost 10 bases to trimming and J lost 5 bases; unmatched junction nucleotides: 14. CDR1 LNHDA and CDR2 SQIVND come from the germline V gene (reference sequence). The CDR3 consists of 14 residues. CDR3 nucleotides: TGTGCCACGGCTGAGGACAGGTCCCCGGACGAGCAGTACTTC. Translating gives CATAEDRSPDEQYF.